Listed below are T cell receptor beta chains from one sample, sequenced in a study of blood T cell repertoires in COVID-19. Sequencing used immunoSEQ multiplex PCR; TCRdb keeps in-frame clones, though not all of them. The sample holds just under 150,000 clones; about 87% are singletons and the top ten take roughly 37%. The sample taken for sequencing was peripheral blood. The receptors originated from a man aged 50 or older who had recovered from COVID-19. Each CDR3 is given with its conserved first and last residue. D genes are given only for firm matches. The size of a clone is reported for some rows only, either as once, few or many, or as a class for expanded clones.

j_call: TRBJ1-3
v_call: TRBV3-1/TRBV3-2
clone_size: NA
d_call: NA
cdr3_nt: TGTGCCAGCAGCCACTCACAGGCTAATCCTGGAAACACCATATATTTT
cdr3_aa: CASSHSQANPGNTIYF

j_call: TRBJ1-6
v_call: TRBV6-1
clone_size: NA
d_call: TRBD1
cdr3_nt: TGTGCCAGCAGTGAAACTCAGGGGGCAAATTCACCCCTCCACTTT
cdr3_aa: CASSETQGANSPLHF

j_call: TRBJ1-5
v_call: TRBV6-1
clone_size: NA
d_call: TRBD1
cdr3_nt: TGTGCCAGCAGTGAAGCATGGACAGGGAATCAGCCCCAGCATTTT
cdr3_aa: CASSEAWTGNQPQHF

j_call: TRBJ2-7
v_call: TRBV6-6
clone_size: NA
d_call: TRBD2
cdr3_nt: TGTGCCAGCCAACGAGGATTTGTGGCGGGGGGAAGCGAGCAGTACTTC
cdr3_aa: CASQRGFVAGGSEQYF

j_call: TRBJ1-2
v_call: TRBV7-8
clone_size: NA
d_call: NA
cdr3_nt: TGTGCCAGCAGCCCCGGACAGACGGGCTACACCTTC
cdr3_aa: CASSPGQTGYTF

j_call: TRBJ1-1
v_call: TRBV11-3
clone_size: NA
d_call: TRBD1
cdr3_nt: TGTGCCAGCAGCTTAGCTGGGACAGAGAACACTGAAGCTTTCTTT
cdr3_aa: CASSLAGTENTEAFF

j_call: TRBJ1-6
v_call: TRBV6-2/TRBV6-3
clone_size: NA
d_call: NA
cdr3_nt: TGTGCCAGCAGTTACCCGCGAGGGACACCTACTAATTCACCCCTCCACTTT
cdr3_aa: CASSYPRGTPTNSPLHF

j_call: TRBJ2-2
v_call: TRBV6-4
clone_size: NA
d_call: TRBD1
cdr3_nt: TGTGCCAGCAGTAGGACAGGGGCCGGCGGGGAGCTGTTTTTT
cdr3_aa: CASSRTGAGGELFF

j_call: TRBJ1-1
v_call: TRBV14
clone_size: NA
d_call: NA
cdr3_nt: TGTGCCAGCAGCCAAAAGCTGGGGGCTACAGGTGAGACGAACACTGAAGCTTTCTTT
cdr3_aa: CASSQKLGATGETNTEAFF

j_call: TRBJ1-3
v_call: TRBV5-5
clone_size: NA
d_call: NA
cdr3_nt: TGTGCCAGCAGCTTTAACTCTGGAAACACCATATATTTT
cdr3_aa: CASSFNSGNTIYF

j_call: TRBJ2-3
v_call: TRBV7-6
clone_size: few
d_call: NA
cdr3_nt: TGTGCCAGCAGCTTGACAGGCCGGTCCACAGATACGCAGTATTTT
cdr3_aa: CASSLTGRSTDTQYF

j_call: TRBJ1-2
v_call: TRBV9
clone_size: once
d_call: NA
cdr3_nt: TGTGCCAGCAGCGTTACAGGGATCTATGGCTACACCTTC
cdr3_aa: CASSVTGIYGYTF

j_call: TRBJ2-7
v_call: TRBV6-2/TRBV6-3
clone_size: NA
d_call: NA
cdr3_nt: TGTGCCAGCAGTTACTCCCGGGGGAAGCGTTTAACTGCCGAGCAGTACTTC
cdr3_aa: CASSYSRGKRLTAEQYF

j_call: TRBJ1-5
v_call: TRBV4-2
clone_size: NA
d_call: NA
cdr3_nt: TGTGCCAGCAGCCCCCAGGTGGGAGAACAGCCCCAGCATTTT
cdr3_aa: CASSPQVGEQPQHF

j_call: TRBJ1-2
v_call: TRBV9
clone_size: NA
d_call: NA
cdr3_nt: TGTGCCAGCAGCGTAGGCGGGTATGACTATGGCTACACCTTC
cdr3_aa: CASSVGGYDYGYTF

j_call: TRBJ1-2
v_call: TRBV5-4
clone_size: NA
d_call: TRBD1
cdr3_nt: TGTGCCAGCAGCCCAATATTCCTCACAGGGGTTGATGGCTACACCTTC
cdr3_aa: CASSPIFLTGVDGYTF

j_call: TRBJ2-1
v_call: TRBV6-5
clone_size: NA
d_call: NA
cdr3_nt: TGTGCCAGCAGCCTTCTACACAATGAGCAGTTCTTC
cdr3_aa: CASSLLHNEQFF

j_call: TRBJ2-3
v_call: TRBV12-3/TRBV12-4
clone_size: NA
d_call: NA
cdr3_nt: TGTGCCAGCAGTTTTACATTCACAGATACGCAGTATTTT
cdr3_aa: CASSFTFTDTQYF

j_call: TRBJ1-2
v_call: TRBV18
clone_size: NA
d_call: NA
cdr3_nt: TGTGCCAGCTCATCAGACAGCTCCGGCCTCTATGGCTACACCTTC
cdr3_aa: CASSSDSSGLYGYTF

j_call: TRBJ2-7
v_call: TRBV6-6
clone_size: NA
d_call: NA
cdr3_nt: TGTGCCAGCAGTTACGCTGCCGGGACAATGTTCAACGAGCAGTACTTC
cdr3_aa: CASSYAAGTMFNEQYF

j_call: TRBJ2-4
v_call: TRBV6-6
clone_size: NA
d_call: TRBD1
cdr3_nt: TGTGCCAGCAGTAAGGACAGGGGGTATCTTAACATTCAGTACTTC
cdr3_aa: CASSKDRGYLNIQYF

j_call: TRBJ1-5
v_call: TRBV2
clone_size: NA
d_call: NA
cdr3_nt: TGTGCCAGCAGTGTTGCGGACTTCCAGCATTTT
cdr3_aa: CASSVADFQHF

j_call: TRBJ2-4
v_call: TRBV28
clone_size: NA
d_call: NA
cdr3_nt: TGTGCCAGCAGTTTCGAAAACATTCAGTACTTC
cdr3_aa: CASSFENIQYF

j_call: TRBJ1-1
v_call: TRBV7-8
clone_size: NA
d_call: TRBD1
cdr3_nt: TGTGCCAGCAGAACCCGAGACAGGGGGTTGGGCACTGAAGCTTTCTTT
cdr3_aa: CASRTRDRGLGTEAFF

j_call: TRBJ1-3
v_call: TRBV5-1
clone_size: NA
d_call: NA
cdr3_nt: TGCGCCAGCAGCTTGGGGGCACAGGGAACTGGAAACACCATATATTTT
cdr3_aa: CASSLGAQGTGNTIYF

j_call: TRBJ1-1
v_call: TRBV30
clone_size: once
d_call: TRBD1
cdr3_nt: TGTGCCTGGTCCCGACAGGGGACCCTTTCTCACACTGAAGCTTTCTTT
cdr3_aa: CAWSRQGTLSHTEAFF

j_call: TRBJ1-4
v_call: TRBV4-3
clone_size: NA
d_call: NA
cdr3_nt: TGCGCCAGCAGCCCACAACGTCTGGGCGATGAAAAACTGTTTTTT
cdr3_aa: CASSPQRLGDEKLFF

j_call: TRBJ1-2
v_call: TRBV21-1
clone_size: NA
d_call: NA
cdr3_nt: TGTGCCAGCAACAATCCGACGATAGAGGGCTTTTGGTATGGCTACACCTTC
cdr3_aa: CASNNPTIEGFWYGYTF

j_call: TRBJ2-3
v_call: TRBV6-5
clone_size: NA
d_call: TRBD1
cdr3_nt: TGTGCCAGCAGTTATACCGGGACAGGAGGCACAGATACGCAGTATTTT
cdr3_aa: CASSYTGTGGTDTQYF

j_call: TRBJ2-3
v_call: TRBV7-2
clone_size: once
d_call: TRBD2
cdr3_nt: TGTGCCAGCAGCCCGGGACTAGCGGGGAACACAGATACGCAGTATTTT
cdr3_aa: CASSPGLAGNTDTQYF

j_call: TRBJ2-2
v_call: TRBV7-2
clone_size: NA
d_call: NA
cdr3_nt: TGTGCCAGCAGCTTACGGATTCGAGGCACCGGGGAGCTGTTTTTT
cdr3_aa: CASSLRIRGTGELFF

j_call: TRBJ2-1
v_call: TRBV6-2/TRBV6-3
clone_size: NA
d_call: TRBD2
cdr3_nt: TGTGCCAGCAGTTACTCGCCAGGGCGGGGGTACAATGAGCAGTTCTTC
cdr3_aa: CASSYSPGRGYNEQFF

j_call: TRBJ2-3
v_call: TRBV9
clone_size: NA
d_call: TRBD2
cdr3_nt: TGTGCCAGCAGCGTAGCGGGGAGGGGATTTGGGGCAGATACGCAGTATTTT
cdr3_aa: CASSVAGRGFGADTQYF